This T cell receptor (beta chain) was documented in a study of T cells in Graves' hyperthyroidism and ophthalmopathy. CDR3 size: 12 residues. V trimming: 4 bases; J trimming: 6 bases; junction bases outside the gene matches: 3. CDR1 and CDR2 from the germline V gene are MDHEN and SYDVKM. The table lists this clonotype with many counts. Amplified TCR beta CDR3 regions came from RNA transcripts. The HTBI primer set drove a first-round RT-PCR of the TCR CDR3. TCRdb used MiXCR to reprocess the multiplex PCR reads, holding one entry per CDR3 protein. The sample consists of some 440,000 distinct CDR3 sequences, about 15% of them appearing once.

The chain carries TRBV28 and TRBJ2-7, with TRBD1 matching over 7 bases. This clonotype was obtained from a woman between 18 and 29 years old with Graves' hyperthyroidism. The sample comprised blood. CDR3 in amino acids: CASSSAGGEQYF. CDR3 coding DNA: TGTGCCAGCAGTTCCGCAGGGGGCGAGCAGTACTTC.